This is a list of T cell receptor beta chains from one sample in a study of shared clonotypes between healthy human individuals. Here immunoSEQ multiplex PCR was the method, and the copy in TCRdb shows in-frame clones only, minus some. The sample has around 2.1 million clones; 90% to 97% are singletons. The sample was naive CD4+ T cells sorted from blood. The receptors were sampled from a man aged 18 to 35 in good health. The CDR3 runs from the conserved cysteine through the conserved F or W. D genes are given only for firm matches. Rows give clone size only sometimes, using once, few, many, or a class for an expanded clone.

TRBV29-1	TRBJ2-1	.	TRBD1	CSVEDSVRTGSEQFF	TGCAGCGTTGAAGATTCAGTGCGGACAGGGAGTGAGCAGTTCTTC
TRBV6-1	TRBJ1-3	.	.	CASSEKVLGTAGNTIYF	TGTGCCAGCAGTGAAAAGGTCCTCGGGACCGCTGGAAACACCATATATTTT
TRBV19	TRBJ1-5	.	TRBD1	CASTTTGVSNQPQHF	TGTGCCAGTACTACGACAGGGGTTAGCAATCAGCCCCAGCATTTT
TRBV2	TRBJ1-5	.	TRBD1	CASSQEQGANQPQHF	TGTGCCAGCAGTCAAGAACAGGGGGCCAATCAGCCCCAGCATTTT
TRBV11-2	TRBJ1-1	.	.	CASSFDRLNTEAFF	TGTGCCAGCAGCTTCGACAGGTTGAACACTGAAGCTTTCTTT
TRBV20-1	TRBJ2-5	.	.	CSAAGGETQYF	TGCAGTGCTGCAGGTGGGGAGACCCAGTACTTC
TRBV30	TRBJ2-3	.	.	CAWSVGQVGDTQYF	TGTGCCTGGAGTGTAGGGCAGGTGGGAGATACGCAGTATTTT
TRBV19	TRBJ2-3	.	TRBD2	CASSTRSGASGSADTQYF	TGTGCCAGTAGTACAAGAAGTGGGGCTAGCGGGAGCGCAGATACGCAGTATTTT
TRBV30	TRBJ1-3	.	.	CAWSWGTSGNTIYF	TGTGCCTGGAGTTGGGGGACCTCTGGAAACACCATATATTTT
TRBV7-2	TRBJ2-3	.	.	CASAHPRAGPADTQYF	TGTGCCAGCGCACACCCTCGTGCGGGGCCCGCAGATACGCAGTATTTT
TRBV5-1	TRBJ1-5	.	.	CASSLATDQPQHF	TGCGCCAGCAGCTTGGCGACGGACCAGCCCCAGCATTTT
TRBV5-4	TRBJ2-7	.	.	CASSNTGDSYEQYF	TGTGCCAGCAGTAACACAGGTGACTCCTACGAGCAGTACTTC
TRBV18	TRBJ2-2	.	.	CASSGPTGTGELFF	TGTGCCAGCTCAGGTCCCACGGGCACCGGGGAGCTGTTTTTT
TRBV30	TRBJ2-4	.	.	CAWSVIGRENIQYF	TGTGCCTGGAGTGTAATAGGAAGAGAAAACATTCAGTACTTC
TRBV30	TRBJ2-5	.	.	CAWSTGQGETQYF	TGTGCCTGGAGCACCGGGCAGGGAGAGACCCAGTACTTC
TRBV28	TRBJ1-2	.	.	CASSYRVSYGYTF	TGTGCCAGCAGTTACAGGGTTAGTTATGGCTACACCTTC
TRBV2	TRBJ1-3	.	.	CASSEGLSGNTIYF	TGTGCCAGCAGTGAAGGTCTCTCTGGAAACACCATATATTTT
TRBV19	TRBJ1-1	.	TRBD1	CASSRTGTSAEAFF	TGTGCCAGTAGCAGGACAGGGACGTCGGCTGAAGCTTTCTTT
TRBV28	TRBJ1-4	.	.	CAILAPPNEKLFF	TGTGCCATTCTTGCTCCCCCTAATGAAAAACTGTTTTTT
TRBV7-9	TRBJ2-5	.	.	CASSLEGGSATQYF	TGTGCCAGCAGCTTAGAGGGGGGTAGCGCGACCCAGTACTTC
TRBV7-7	TRBJ2-3	.	.	CASSLGQGTDTQYF	TGTGCTAGCAGCTTAGGGCAGGGCACAGATACGCAGTATTTT
TRBV6-4	TRBJ2-7	.	TRBD1	CASSDAGTGPWGEQYF	TGTGCCAGCAGTGACGCCGGGACAGGGCCGTGGGGCGAGCAGTACTTC
TRBV7-3	TRBJ2-2	.	.	CASSWAGVNTGELFF	TGTGCCAGCAGCTGGGCAGGGGTGAACACCGGGGAGCTGTTTTTT
TRBV7-9	TRBJ1-1	.	.	CASSLGAGANTEAFF	TGTGCCAGCAGCTTGGGTGCAGGGGCGAACACTGAAGCTTTCTTT
TRBV6-5	TRBJ2-2	once	.	CASSYLENTGELFF	TGTGCCAGCAGTTACTTAGAGAACACCGGGGAGCTGTTTTTT
TRBV6-5	TRBJ1-2	.	TRBD1	CASSYEGTGGSYGYTF	TGTGCCAGCAGTTACGAAGGGACAGGGGGCAGCTATGGCTACACCTTC
TRBV7-2	TRBJ1-2	.	.	CASSLGLGPYGYTF	TGTGCCAGCAGCTTAGGCCTTGGCCCCTATGGCTACACCTTC
TRBV20-1	TRBJ1-2	.	.	CSASRVYGYTF	TGCAGTGCTAGCAGGGTCTATGGCTACACCTTC
TRBV25-1	TRBJ1-4	.	.	CASSESQGEREKLFF	TGTGCCAGCAGTGAAAGTCAGGGAGAACGTGAAAAACTGTTTTTT
TRBV20-1	TRBJ2-3	.	.	CSARTTDTQYF	TGCAGTGCTCGGACGACAGATACGCAGTATTTT
TRBV7-9	TRBJ1-2	.	TRBD1	CASSTPGQGNGYTF	TGTGCCAGCAGCACCCCGGGACAGGGTAACGGCTACACCTTC
TRBV30	TRBJ1-4	.	TRBD1	CAWGDRGREKLFF	TGTGCCTGGGGGGACAGGGGCCGTGAAAAACTGTTTTTT
TRBV10-3	TRBJ2-7	.	.	CAISETSSTSYEQYF	TGTGCCATCAGTGAGACTAGCTCAACCTCCTACGAGCAGTACTTC
TRBV6-1	TRBJ2-5	.	.	CASSLSSNVAQYF	TGTGCCAGCAGTCTCTCAAGTAACGTGGCCCAGTACTTC
TRBV19	TRBJ1-2	.	.	CASSIGGGNGYTF	TGTGCCAGTAGTATAGGAGGGGGTAATGGCTACACCTTC
TRBV11-2	TRBJ1-1	.	TRBD1	CASSFTGGRMNTEAFF	TGTGCCAGCAGCTTTACAGGGGGCAGGATGAACACTGAAGCTTTCTTT
TRBV10-3	TRBJ2-5	.	.	CAISGGEETQYF	TGTGCCATCAGTGGAGGTGAGGAGACCCAGTACTTC
TRBV18	TRBJ2-2	.	.	CASSPQENTGELFF	TGTGCCAGCTCACCACAGGAGAACACCGGGGAGCTGTTTTTT